The T cell receptor beta chain described here comes from a study of blood T cell repertoires in COVID-19. Study-wide context: Italy, Spain and the United States were the sources of the convalescent and acute COVID-19 samples. Sources were T cells, B-cell-depleted T cells, or PBMCs; the material itself was cDNA or gDNA.

As originally analysed: Amplification from reference gene primers served as the basis for estimated nucleated cell counts. Clones were sequenced by immunoSEQ multiplex PCR, and TCRdb holds only the in-frame ones, with some missing. The V and J calls and clone size were taken over from that table, and D and trimming were inferred from the DNA. Of under 200,000 clones detected, 88% appear once; the ten largest clones hold under 6.5%. This CDR3 region has 13 residues. Germline V CDR1 and CDR2: MNHEY, SMNVEV (reference sequence). Trimming stripped 2 bases from V and 1 base from J, with 5 bases between. The sample taken for sequencing was peripheral blood. The TCR was taken from a man in his forties with active or convalescent COVID-19. The gene calls are TRBV27 and TRBJ1-1; D unclear. CDR3 nucleotide sequence: TGTGCCAGCAGTTTACGGGGGAACACTGAAGCTTTCTTT. The encoded protein is CASSLRGNTEAFF.